The clone carrying this T cell receptor beta chain has just a few counts. Its antigen is unidentified. Using immunoSEQ multiplex PCR, the repertoire was profiled, and TCRdb retains in-frame clones only, with some absent. This table holds 5,500 to 7,000 clones, roughly 73% found once. These data come from a study of OX40 agonist ivuxolimab in advanced cancers. The study's findings and limits: The investigators did not determine what antigen specificity the expanded peripheral T cells had.

The ends were cut back, 0 bases at V and 4 bases at J, with 9 bases in the middle. Germline CDR1 is MNHEY and CDR2 is SVGAGI. The CDR3 runs to 15 residues. The sample consisted of CD4+ or CD8+ T cells sorted from blood, taken in a trial of the OX40 agonist ivuxolimab. The clonotype comes from an adult with an advanced solid tumor such as melanoma, head and neck, liver or kidney cancer. V gene TRBV6-5 combines with J gene TRBJ2-2; the D is unclear. This chain's CDR3 is CASSYSWDPTGELFF. The CDR3 region has the DNA TGTGCCAGCAGTTACTCGTGGGATCCCACCGGGGAGCTGTTTTTT.